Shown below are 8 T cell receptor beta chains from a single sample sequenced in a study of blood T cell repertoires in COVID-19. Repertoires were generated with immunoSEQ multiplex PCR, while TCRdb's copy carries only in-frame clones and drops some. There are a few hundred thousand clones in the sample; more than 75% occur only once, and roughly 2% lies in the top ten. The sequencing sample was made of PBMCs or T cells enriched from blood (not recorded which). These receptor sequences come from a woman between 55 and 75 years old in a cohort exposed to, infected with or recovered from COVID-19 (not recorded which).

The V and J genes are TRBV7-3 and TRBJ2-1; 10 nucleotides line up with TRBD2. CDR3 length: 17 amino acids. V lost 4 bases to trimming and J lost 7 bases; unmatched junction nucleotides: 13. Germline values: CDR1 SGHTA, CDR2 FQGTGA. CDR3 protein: CASSSPTAGGLDNEQFF. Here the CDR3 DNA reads TGTGCCAGCAGCTCCCCGACAGCGGGAGGGCTAGATAATGAGCAGTTCTTC.

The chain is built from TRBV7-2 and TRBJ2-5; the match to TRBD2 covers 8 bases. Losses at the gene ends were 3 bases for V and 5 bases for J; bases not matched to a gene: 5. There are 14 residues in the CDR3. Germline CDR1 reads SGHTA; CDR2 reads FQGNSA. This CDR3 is CASSLRGARETQYF. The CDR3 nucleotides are TGTGCCAGCAGCTTGCGGGGGGCTAGGGAGACCCAGTACTTC.

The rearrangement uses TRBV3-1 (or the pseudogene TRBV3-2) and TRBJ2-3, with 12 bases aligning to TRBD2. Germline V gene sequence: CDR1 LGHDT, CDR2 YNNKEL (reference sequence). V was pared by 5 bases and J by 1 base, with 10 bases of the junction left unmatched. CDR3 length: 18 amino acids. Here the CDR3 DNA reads TGTGCCAGCAGCACCCGACTAGCGGGAGAATTGGGCACAGATACGCAGTATTTT. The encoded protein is CASSTRLAGELGTDTQYF.

The CDR3 protein is CASSPRGGNTEAFF. For the CDR3, the DNA is TGTGCCAGCAGCCCCCGGGGGGGGAACACTGAAGCTTTCTTT. The rearrangement links TRBV3-1 (or the pseudogene TRBV3-2) to TRBJ1-1; D is possibly TRBD1 (5 bases). V lost 4 bases and J lost 1, with 10 bases in between. CDR1 and CDR2 (germline): LGHDT, YNNKEL (reference sequence). This CDR3 has 14 residues.

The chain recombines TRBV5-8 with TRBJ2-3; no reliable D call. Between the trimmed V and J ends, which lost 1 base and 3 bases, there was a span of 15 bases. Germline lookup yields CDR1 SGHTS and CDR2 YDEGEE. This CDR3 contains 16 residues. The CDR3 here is CASSLYHDTSTDTQYF. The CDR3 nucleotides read TGTGCCAGCAGCTTGTATCACGACACATCAACAGATACGCAGTATTTT.

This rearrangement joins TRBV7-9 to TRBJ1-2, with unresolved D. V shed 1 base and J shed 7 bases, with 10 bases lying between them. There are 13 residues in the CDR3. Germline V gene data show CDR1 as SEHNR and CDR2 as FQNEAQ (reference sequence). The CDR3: CASSLDLGSGYTF. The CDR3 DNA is TGTGCCAGCAGCTTAGATCTGGGGAGTGGCTACACCTTC.

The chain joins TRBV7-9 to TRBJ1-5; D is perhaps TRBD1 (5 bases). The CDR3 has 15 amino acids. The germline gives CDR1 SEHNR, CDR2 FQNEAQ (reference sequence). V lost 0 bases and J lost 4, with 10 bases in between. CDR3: CASSLAGAVNQPQHF. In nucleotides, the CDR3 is TGTGCCAGCAGCTTAGCAGGGGCTGTAAATCAGCCCCAGCATTTT.

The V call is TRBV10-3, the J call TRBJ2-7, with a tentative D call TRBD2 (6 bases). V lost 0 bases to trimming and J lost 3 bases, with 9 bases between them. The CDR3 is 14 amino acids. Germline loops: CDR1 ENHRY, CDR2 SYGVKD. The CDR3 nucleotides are TGTGCCATCAGTGAGTCGGACTACAACTACGAGCAGTACTTC. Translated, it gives CAISESDYNYEQYF.